The rows below give T cell receptor beta chains drawn from one sample of a study of beta chain features in type 1 diabetes. Using immunoSEQ multiplex PCR, the repertoire was profiled, and TCRdb retains in-frame clones only, with some absent. The sample has 300,000 or so clones; under 8.5% are singletons. Material: central memory CD4+ T cells from blood. The receptors stem from a woman between 18 and 29 years old in good health. CDR3s include the opening cysteine and the closing phenylalanine or tryptophan. A D gene is named only where the DNA matches it firmly. The size entry is marked missing in some rows and otherwise reads once, few, many or a size class.

TRBD2,TRBJ2-7,.,TRBV16,CASSRAGAYEQYF,TGTGCCAGCAGCCGTGCGGGGGCCTACGAGCAGTACTTC
TRBD1,TRBJ1-1,.,TRBV7-2,CASSLVTGIVAEAFF,TGTGCCAGCAGCTTAGTGACAGGGATCGTGGCTGAAGCTTTCTTT
.,TRBJ2-5,few,TRBV11-3,CASSLEATETQYF,TGTGCCAGCAGCTTAGAGGCTACGGAGACCCAGTACTTC
.,TRBJ1-2,.,TRBV28,CATTSARGYTF,TGTGCCACCACATCCGCCCGTGGCTACACCTTC
TRBD1,TRBJ1-1,.,TRBV5-1,CASSDGQGLNTEAFF,TGCGCCAGCAGCGACGGACAGGGATTGAACACTGAAGCTTTCTTT
.,TRBJ1-5,.,TRBV10-3,CASSYSPQKNQPQHF,TGTGCCAGCAGTTACTCTCCCCAAAAAAATCAGCCCCAGCATTTT
TRBD1,TRBJ1-2,.,TRBV27,CASSPVTGENYGYTF,TGTGCCAGCAGTCCTGTTACAGGGGAAAACTATGGCTACACCTTC
TRBD1,TRBJ2-1,few,TRBV5-1,CASSLAGQANNEQFF,TGCGCCAGCAGCTTGGCAGGACAGGCTAACAATGAGCAGTTCTTC
.,TRBJ1-5,few,TRBV6-1,CAISEGLRADLPQHF,TGTGCCATCAGTGAAGGGTTGAGGGCCGATCTGCCCCAGCATTTT
.,TRBJ2-7,few,TRBV28,CASSLTPLTGSSYEQYF,TGTGCCAGCAGTTTAACCCCTCTCACAGGGAGCTCCTACGAGCAGTACTTC
.,TRBJ2-1,.,TRBV7-3,CASSLGVPNEQFF,TGTGCCAGCAGCTTGGGCGTTCCTAATGAGCAGTTCTTC
.,TRBJ1-4,.,TRBV9,CASLPEGSHPTNEKLFF,TGTGCCAGTCTTCCGGAGGGGAGTCACCCAACTAATGAAAAACTGTTTTTT
TRBD2,TRBJ2-3,.,TRBV9,CASSVAAGAVGNRDDTQYF,TGTGCCAGCAGCGTAGCGGCGGGAGCGGTCGGAAATCGGGATGATACGCAGTATTTT
.,TRBJ2-1,.,TRBV7-9,CASSPQYSSRTEQFF,TGTGCCAGCAGCCCGCAATACAGCTCCCGGACTGAGCAGTTCTTC
.,TRBJ1-1,many,TRBV2,CASSALIGHLEAFF,TGTGCCAGCAGTGCTCTTATAGGACACCTCGAAGCTTTCTTT
TRBD1,TRBJ2-3,few,TRBV7-2,CASSLRLMGTGTDTQYF,TGTGCCAGCAGCCTGCGGTTGATGGGGACAGGCACAGATACGCAGTATTTT
.,TRBJ1-3,.,TRBV7-9,CASSLAGSGNTIYF,TGTGCCAGCAGCTTAGCGGGGTCTGGAAACACCATATATTTT
.,TRBJ1-1,many,TRBV10-3,CAISEAARAFF,TGTGCCATCAGTGAGGCGGCCAGGGCTTTCTTT
TRBD1,TRBJ2-5,few,TRBV29-1,CSARDSQETQYF,TGCAGCGCCCGGGACAGCCAAGAGACCCAGTACTTC
.,TRBJ2-7,many,TRBV18,CASSPGVSSYEQYF,TGTGCCAGCTCACCTGGCGTGAGCTCCTACGAGCAGTACTTC
.,TRBJ1-1,.,TRBV18,CASSPEGGITEAFF,TGTGCCAGCTCACCAGAAGGGGGAATTACTGAAGCTTTCTTT
.,TRBJ2-3,many,TRBV28,CASSLWQDTQYF,TGTGCCAGCAGTTTATGGCAGGATACGCAGTATTTT
.,TRBJ1-1,few,TRBV7-9,CASSQDWGTEAFF,TGTGCCAGCAGCCAAGACTGGGGGACCGAGGCTTTCTTT
.,TRBJ2-6,few,TRBV7-9,CASSNRDPGANVLTF,TGTGCCAGCAGCAACCGGGACCCTGGGGCCAACGTCCTGACTTTC
.,TRBJ2-5,.,TRBV4-2,CASSQDLAIGQETQYF,TGTGCCAGCAGCCAAGACCTAGCGATAGGGCAAGAGACCCAGTACTTC
.,TRBJ2-7,.,TRBV28,CATQDSTYEQYF,TGTGCCACCCAGGACAGTACCTACGAGCAGTACTTC
.,TRBJ1-1,.,TRBV10-3,CAIGPNTEAFF,TGTGCCATCGGCCCTAACACTGAAGCTTTCTTT
.,TRBJ2-3,.,TRBV7-9,CASSFGGDTQYF,TGTGCCAGCAGCTTCGGCGGAGATACGCAGTATTTT
.,TRBJ2-1,few,TRBV6-1,CASSEGYGIRFF,TGTGCCAGCAGTGAAGGGTACGGAATACGTTTCTTC
.,TRBJ2-5,few,TRBV11-1,CASSRTAWVETQYF,TGTGCCAGCAGCCGAACGGCCTGGGTGGAGACCCAGTACTTC
TRBD1,TRBJ1-3,few,TRBV7-9,CASSKGQGTPGNTIYF,TGTGCCAGCAGCAAAGGACAGGGGACCCCTGGAAACACCATATATTTT
.,TRBJ2-3,once,TRBV5-4,CASSLTGRRADTQYF,TGTGCCAGCAGCTTGACCGGGAGAAGGGCAGATACGCAGTATTTT
.,TRBJ2-7,few,TRBV5-8,CASSVVGPYEQYF,TGTGCCAGCAGCGTAGTAGGGCCCTACGAGCAGTACTTC
TRBD1,TRBJ2-3,.,TRBV28,CASVGQGTDTQYF,TGTGCCAGCGTAGGACAGGGCACAGATACGCAGTATTTT
.,TRBJ2-3,many,TRBV7-2,CASSRLSTDTQYF,TGTGCCAGCAGCCGACTAAGCACAGATACGCAGTATTTT
TRBD1,TRBJ2-1,.,TRBV7-9,CASSSAGGQARNEQFF,TGTGCCAGCAGCTCGGCAGGGGGACAGGCAAGGAATGAGCAGTTCTTC
.,TRBJ2-6,.,TRBV6-1,CASITGGANVLTF,TGTGCCAGCATCACCGGGGGGGCCAACGTCCTGACTTTC
.,TRBJ1-1,few,TRBV2,CASRRGMNTEAFF,TGTGCCAGCAGGAGGGGGATGAACACTGAAGCTTTCTTT
TRBD1,TRBJ2-1,many,TRBV7-9,CASTGTVYNEQFF,TGTGCCAGCACTGGGACAGTCTACAATGAGCAGTTCTTC
.,TRBJ2-3,few,TRBV9,CASSMTDTQYF,TGTGCCAGCAGCATGACAGATACGCAGTATTTT
TRBD1,TRBJ2-5,few,TRBV5-1,CASSNSGQGGQTQYF,TGCGCCAGCAGCAACTCGGGACAGGGTGGACAGACCCAGTACTTC
.,TRBJ1-2,.,TRBV14,CASSHAGANYGYTF,TGTGCCAGCAGCCATGCCGGGGCTAACTATGGCTACACCTTC
TRBD1,TRBJ2-7,.,TRBV6-4,CASRAEPGQGDPHF,TGTGCCAGCAGAGCCGAACCGGGACAGGGGGACCCCCACTTC
.,TRBJ2-5,many,TRBV28,CASSPFMWEGVGETQYF,TGTGCCAGCAGCCCCTTTATGTGGGAGGGGGTCGGGGAGACCCAGTACTTC
.,TRBJ2-1,.,TRBV4-1,CASSQDTRIYSRNEQFF,TGCGCCAGCAGCCAAGATACCCGGATTTACTCTAGAAATGAGCAGTTCTTC
.,TRBJ1-1,.,TRBV6-1,CASSESWDTEAFF,TGTGCCAGCAGTGAGAGTTGGGACACTGAAGCTTTCTTT
.,TRBJ2-5,few,TRBV7-8,CASSLENRETQYF,TGTGCCAGCAGCTTAGAGAATAGGGAGACCCAGTACTTC
TRBD1,TRBJ2-7,.,TRBV18,CASSPGQGAIGYEQYF,TGTGCCAGCTCACCGGGACAGGGGGCTATTGGGTACGAGCAGTACTTC
.,TRBJ1-4,many,TRBV5-5,CASSLHLKEEKLFF,TGTGCCAGCAGCTTGCACTTAAAGGAGGAAAAACTGTTTTTT
TRBD1,TRBJ1-1,.,TRBV5-8,CASRGPGQGLTEAFF,TGTGCCAGCAGGGGCCCGGGACAGGGTCTGACTGAAGCTTTCTTT
.,TRBJ2-5,.,TRBV21-1,CASSSRLTSSETQYF,TGTGCCAGCAGCAGCAGACTTACCTCCTCAGAGACCCAGTACTTC
.,TRBJ1-5,.,TRBV19,CASSRPAGDQPQHF,TGTGCCAGTAGCCGCCCGGCAGGGGATCAGCCCCAGCATTTT
.,TRBJ2-3,many,TRBV7-2,CASSLTGPGDTQYF,TGTGCCAGCAGCTTGACAGGCCCCGGAGATACGCAGTATTTT
.,TRBJ2-2,few,TRBV25-1,CASSESRGEGTGELFF,TGTGCCAGCAGTGAATCCAGGGGTGAGGGCACCGGGGAGCTGTTTTTT
TRBD1,TRBJ2-2,.,TRBV10-3,CASRSDRDTGELFF,TGTGCCAGCAGATCGGACAGGGACACCGGGGAGCTGTTTTTT
.,TRBJ1-2,.,TRBV7-2,CASSLDTFYGYTF,TGTGCCAGCAGCTTGGACACCTTCTATGGCTACACCTTC
.,TRBJ2-1,few,TRBV29-1,CSAEGRRTYNEQFF,TGCAGCGCAGAAGGGAGGAGGACCTACAATGAGCAGTTCTTC
.,TRBJ1-3,.,TRBV5-6,CASSYDASSGNTIYF,TGTGCCAGCAGCTACGACGCCAGCTCTGGAAACACCATATATTTT